The 2 T cell receptor beta chains in this list originate from one sample, sequenced in a study of T-cell memory formation after mild COVID-19. TCRdb itself ran the 5' RACE reads through MiXCR, one entry per CDR3 protein. The sample carries about 170,000 distinct CDR3 sequences, 10% to 15% recorded once. The sequencing sample was made of PBMCs or a T cell subset sorted from them (not recorded which). The source of these receptors is a man aged 18 to 29 who had mild COVID-19 (a few samples of this study predate the infection). Cell type and time point are not known.

This chain joins TRBV24-1 and TRBJ2-1; TRBD2 aligns across 10 bases. This CDR3 is built from 17 residues. Germline CDR1 is KGHDR and CDR2 is SFDVKD. V was pared by 0 bases and J by 9 bases, with 10 bases of the junction left unmatched. The CDR3 DNA sequence: TGTGCCACCAGTGATTTGTCGTCTAGCGGGGGCCCTTTTGAGCAGTTCTTC. As protein: CATSDLSSSGGPFEQFF.

This clonotype has only a few counts. The chain links TRBV9 to TRBJ2-3, with 7 bases matching TRBD1. There are 12 residues in the CDR3. Per the germline V gene, CDR1 is SGDLS and CDR2 is YYNGEE. V was clipped by 4 bases and J by 10 bases; unmatched bases: 6. Here the CDR3 reads CASSRQGFPQYF. The CDR3 DNA follows: TGTGCCAGCAGCCGACAGGGTTTTCCGCAGTATTTT.